What follows are 20 T cell receptor beta chains derived from one specimen sequenced in a study of blood T cell repertoires in COVID-19 (TCRdb year 2020). Libraries were constructed by the immunoSEQ multiplex PCR assay. TCRdb re-hosts the immuneACCESS table, in-frame sequences only. Its copies lack some clones; in the studies checked, an unresolved V gene accounts for under half of them, and the cause for the rest is not known. Here the sample has about 23,000 clones; 85% to 90% occur a single time. The ten biggest clones cover 6.3% of the sample. The specimen was peripheral blood. All receptors derive from a woman aged 80 or over with active COVID-19.

The rearrangement uses TRBV9 and TRBJ2-5; tentative D call: TRBD2 (7 bases). With 3 bases removed from V and 1 base from J, the gap between germline ends came to 13 bases. Germline CDR1 is SGDLS and CDR2 is YYNGEE. This CDR3 region has 15 residues. The CDR3, as DNA: TGTGCCAGCAGCGCTATGGGAGGGGGCCAAGAGACCCAGTACTTC. This gives the protein CASSAMGGGQETQYF.

V and J are TRBV10-2 and TRBJ1-2, with D perhaps TRBD1 (5 bases). This CDR3 is built from 12 residues. CDR1 and CDR2 (germline): WSHSY, SAAADI. V lost 6 bases to trimming and J lost 4 bases, with 9 bases between them. The CDR3 DNA reads as TGCGCCAGCAGGACCGACAGCTATGGCTACACCTTC. It translates to CASRTDSYGYTF.

V usage is TRBV7-2 and J usage is TRBJ2-7; D gene unclear. V lost 6 bases, J lost 0 bases, and 6 bases lay in between. Germline V gene sequence: CDR1 SGHTA, CDR2 FQGNSA. The CDR3 runs to 12 residues. In DNA, the CDR3 is TGTGCCAGCAGTCCGAGCTCCTACGAGCAGTACTTC. Protein: CASSPSSYEQYF.

The chain is built from TRBV18 and TRBJ2-6; no clear D gene. This CDR3 is built from 15 residues. Germline lookup yields CDR1 KGHSH and CDR2 LQKENI. V lost 2 bases, J lost 0 bases, and 5 bases lay in between. Here the CDR3 reads CASSPVISGANVLTF. The CDR3 region has the DNA TGTGCCAGCTCACCAGTAATCTCTGGGGCCAACGTCCTGACTTTC.

This chain uses TRBV12-3 or TRBV12-4 with TRBJ2-5; tentatively, D is TRBD1 (6 bases). CDR3 length: 13 residues. Trimming shortened V by 8 bases and J by 7 bases, and 17 bases separated the two germline ends. CDR3 loop: CASHGQGKGTQYF. In nucleotides, the CDR3 is TGTGCCAGCCACGGGCAGGGGAAAGGGACCCAGTACTTC.

The CDR3 sequence: CASSRQGADYGYTF. Written as DNA, the CDR3 is TGTGCCAGCAGTCGACAGGGGGCCGACTATGGCTACACCTTC. J is TRBJ1-2 and V is TRBV6-5; 10 bases fit TRBD1. The V segment lost 5 bases and the J segment 3 bases; nucleotides outside the gene matches: 3. Per germline, CDR1 MNHEY and CDR2 SVGAGI. The CDR3 is 14 residues long.

The chain is built from TRBV5-1 and TRBJ2-5; 12 bases fit TRBD2. The CDR3 is made up of 16 amino acids. Germline trimming cut 6 bases from V and 5 bases from J; bases unmatched to any gene: 11. Germline V CDR1 and CDR2: SGHRS, YFSETQ. The CDR3 DNA is TGCGCCAGCACCACTGGACTAGCGGGATGGGGGGAGACCCAGTACTTC. Translated: CASTTGLAGWGETQYF.

V usage is TRBV4-3 and J usage is TRBJ2-4; perhaps TRBD1 as D (6 bases). Per the germline V gene, CDR1 is LGHNA and CDR2 is YSLEER. The CDR3 has 17 residues. V was cut by 0 bases and J by 0 bases, with 12 bases left in between. CDR3 coding DNA: TGCGCCAGCAGCCAAGATGGTCAGGGGAGAGCCAAAAACATTCAGTACTTC. It is translated as CASSQDGQGRAKNIQYF.

V and J are TRBV7-2 and TRBJ1-6; weak D call: TRBD1 (6 bases). V shed 2 bases and J shed 15 bases, with 14 bases lying between them. The CDR3 loop spans 13 amino acids. Germline V gene data show CDR1 as SGHTA and CDR2 as FQGNSA. Written as DNA, the CDR3 is TGTGCCAGCAGCTTAACCGGGACACCTGACCTCCACTTT. It translates to CASSLTGTPDLHF.

The gene calls are TRBV7-9 and TRBJ1-5; tentative D call: TRBD1 (6 bases). CDR3 length: 16 amino acids. V gave up 1 base and J gave up 1 base, with 11 bases separating them. Germline V gene lookup returns CDR1 SEHNR and CDR2 FQNEAQ (reference sequence). The CDR3 spells CASSLGRGPSNQPQHF. DNA of the CDR3: TGTGCCAGCAGCTTAGGCAGGGGACCAAGCAATCAGCCCCAGCATTTT.

This clone was detected only once. V and J are TRBV7-9 and TRBJ2-3, with TRBD2 matching over 9 bases. With V trimmed by 8 bases and J by 3 bases, 9 bases remained unmatched. This CDR3 comprises 15 residues. Germline V gene sequence: CDR1 SEHNR, CDR2 FQNEAQ (reference sequence). The DNA of the CDR3 is TGTGCCAGCCATGCGCGGGGGGGAGGGACAGATACGCAGTATTTT. Its translation: CASHARGGGTDTQYF.

V gene TRBV9 combines with J gene TRBJ2-3, with D perhaps matching TRBD1 (5 bases). V was clipped by 2 bases and J by 1 base, with 11 bases between them. The CDR3 spans 15 residues. Germline lookup yields CDR1 SGDLS and CDR2 YYNGEE. The CDR3 region has the DNA TGTGCCAGCAGCGTCAGTGGGGCGGGCACAGATACGCAGTATTTT. Its translation: CASSVSGAGTDTQYF.

The J gene is TRBJ2-2, the V gene TRBV5-6, with a weak D call TRBD1 (6 bases). The CDR3 is 16 residues long. The V end lost 0 bases, the J end lost 2 bases, and 11 bases lay between the germline ends. Germline loops: CDR1 SGHDT, CDR2 YYEEEE. This CDR3 reads CASSLGYRENTGELFF. In DNA form, the CDR3 reads TGTGCCAGCAGCTTGGGTTACAGGGAAAACACCGGGGAGCTGTTTTTT.

The rearrangement joins TRBV24-1 to TRBJ1-4; 8 bases align to TRBD1. CDR3 length equals 16 residues. The germline gives CDR1 KGHDR, CDR2 SFDVKD. J gave up 1 base and V 8 bases, and 8 bases lay outside the gene matches. In DNA form, the CDR3 reads TGTGCCACCAACGAGGGACAGGTCCGAACTAATGAAAAACTGTTTTTT. It translates to CATNEGQVRTNEKLFF.

This clone occurred once. The V gene is TRBV6-5, the J gene TRBJ2-7; TRBD2 aligns across 9 bases. V shed 9 bases and J 3 bases; nucleotides not matched to a gene: 6. Germline V gene sequence: CDR1 MNHEY, CDR2 SVGAGI. This CDR3 contains 13 residues. CDR3 residues: CASRAGGGYEQYF. DNA of the CDR3: TGTGCCAGTAGAGCGGGGGGTGGCTACGAGCAGTACTTC.

This chain links TRBV10-2 with TRBJ2-5; 7 bases are shared with TRBD2. The CDR3 contains 13 residues. The germline V gene has CDR1 WSHSY and CDR2 SAAADI. V dropped 0 bases and J dropped 9; count of bases not matched to a gene: 4. This CDR3 is CASSESGGTPQYF. CDR3 sequence (DNA): TGCGCCAGCAGTGAGTCGGGGGGGACCCCCCAGTACTTC.

In this sample, this clone turned up a few times. V is TRBV7-2 and J is TRBJ2-5; no clear D gene. The CDR3 loop spans 15 amino acids. Germline CDR1 and CDR2: SGHTA and FQGNSA. The V and J ends lost 1 base and 4 bases respectively, with 13 bases between them. DNA for the CDR3: TGTGCCAGCAGCTTAGGGGCAGGAAAATTAGAGACCCAGTACTTC. This encodes CASSLGAGKLETQYF.

The chain combines TRBV21-1 with TRBJ1-6; the DNA was not compared with TRBD1, the D call given in the table. TRBV21-1 is a pseudogene locus. The CDR3 covers 15 residues. CDR3 nucleotide sequence: TGTGCCAGCAGCAGGGACAGGGGTCCAAATTCACCCCTCCACTTT. The encoded protein is CASSRDRGPNSPLHF.

The chain couples TRBV5-1 to TRBJ2-1; 10 bases line up with TRBD2. Germline loops: CDR1 SGHRS, CDR2 YFSETQ. V dropped 4 bases and J dropped 1; count of bases not matched to a gene: 8. The CDR3 spans 17 residues. CDR3 bases: TGCGCCAGCAGCCCCGGGACTAGCGCGCAGTCCTACAATGAGCAGTTCTTC. This gives the protein CASSPGTSAQSYNEQFF.

This sequence joins TRBV6-6 and TRBJ2-7, with D tentatively TRBD1 (6 bases). Trimming removed 7 bases from V and 5 bases from J, with 12 bases in between. There are 12 residues in the CDR3. Germline CDR1 reads MNHNY; CDR2 reads SVGAGI (reference sequence). The chain's CDR3 is CASTGHFDEQYF. The CDR3 DNA reads TGTGCCAGCACGGGACATTTCGACGAGCAGTACTTC.